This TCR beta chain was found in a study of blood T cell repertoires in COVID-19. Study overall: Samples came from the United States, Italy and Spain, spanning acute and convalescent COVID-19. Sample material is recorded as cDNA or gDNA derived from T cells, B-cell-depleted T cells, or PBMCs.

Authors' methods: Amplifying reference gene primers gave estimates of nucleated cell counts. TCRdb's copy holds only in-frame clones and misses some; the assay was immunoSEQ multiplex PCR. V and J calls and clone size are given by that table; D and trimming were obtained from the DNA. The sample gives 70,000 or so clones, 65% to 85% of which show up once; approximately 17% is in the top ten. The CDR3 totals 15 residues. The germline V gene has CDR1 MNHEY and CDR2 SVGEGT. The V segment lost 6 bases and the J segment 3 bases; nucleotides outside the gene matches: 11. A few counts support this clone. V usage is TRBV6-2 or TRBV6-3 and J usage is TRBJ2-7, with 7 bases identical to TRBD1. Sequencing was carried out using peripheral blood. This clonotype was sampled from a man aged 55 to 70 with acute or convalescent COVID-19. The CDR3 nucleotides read TGTGCCAGCAGCCACTCGACAGGGCCTTTCTACGAGCAGTACTTC. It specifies CASSHSTGPFYEQYF.